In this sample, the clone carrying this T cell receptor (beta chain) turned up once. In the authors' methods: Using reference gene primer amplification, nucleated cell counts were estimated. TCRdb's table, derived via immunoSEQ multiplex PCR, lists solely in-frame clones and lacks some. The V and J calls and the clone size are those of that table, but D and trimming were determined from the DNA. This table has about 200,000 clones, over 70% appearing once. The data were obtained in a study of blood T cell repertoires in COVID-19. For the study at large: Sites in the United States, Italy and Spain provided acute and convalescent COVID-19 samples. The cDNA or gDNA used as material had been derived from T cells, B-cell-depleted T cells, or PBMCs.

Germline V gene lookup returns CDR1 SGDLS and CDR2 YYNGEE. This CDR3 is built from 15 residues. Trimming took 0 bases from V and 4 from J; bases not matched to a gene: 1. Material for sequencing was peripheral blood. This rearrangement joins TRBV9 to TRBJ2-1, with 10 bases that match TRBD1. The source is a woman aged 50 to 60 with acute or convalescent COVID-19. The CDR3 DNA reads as TGTGCCAGCAGCGTAGGGGACAGGGGATACAATGAGCAGTTCTTC. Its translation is CASSVGDRGYNEQFF.